This T cell receptor (beta chain) was captured in a study of regulatory T cells in long-lasting Graves disease. On the study more broadly: Over 5 years on antithyroid drugs plus positive TSH receptor antibodies marked Graves' disease as persistent. General study findings and limits: Compared with new cases, persistent Graves' patients showed reduced TCR diversity. Sampling was limited to peripheral blood rather than thyroid tissue.

In building TCR beta libraries, iRepertoire HTBI primers were used together with Arm-PCR of CDR3 regions. MiXCR, run by TCRdb on the multiplex PCR reads, gives a single entry per CDR3 protein. The sample contains 400,000 to 500,000 distinct CDR3 sequences, over 20% of which appear only once. Time point described: persistent/refractory GD, antithyroid drugs over 5 years with positive TRAb. PBMCs provided the RNA from which the TCR library was made. Patients came from an endocrinology department in Xi'an, China. CDR1 is PRHDT, CDR2 FYEKMQ, per germline (reference sequence). CDR3 length: 16 residues. Losses at the gene ends were 5 bases for V and 2 bases for J; bases not matched to a gene: 8. This clonotype was observed at least ten times. As yet, its antigen is unknown.

The receptor's source is a female donor with Graves disease. The rearrangement joins TRBV13 to TRBJ2-2, with TRBD2 identical over 7 bases. The material was peripheral blood mononuclear cells (PBMCs), obtained when the disease was refractory, from a patient treated with antithyroid drugs. CDR3 sequence (DNA): TGTGCCAGCAGCCTCTTTGAGACTAGCAACACCGGGGAGCTGTTTTTT. Its protein is CASSLFETSNTGELFF.